This T cell receptor (beta chain) was sequenced in a study of metastatic and nonmetastatic thyroid tumors. As for the study in general: Peripheral blood and tumor or nodule samples from malignant and benign thyroid patients were compared.

None of the patients had undergone any treatment ahead of thyroid surgery. From the PCR reads, TCRdb re-called clones with MiXCR. Counted here are more than 10,000 clones, over 25% occurring once; the ten biggest clones make up approximately 12%. Looked up from germline, CDR1 is DFQATT and CDR2 is SNEGSKA (reference sequence). The CDR3 loop spans 16 amino acids. V was pared by 3 bases and J by 1 base, with 19 bases between. The source material was tumor tissue. The chain recombines TRBV20-1 with TRBJ2-7; perhaps TRBD2 as D (6 bases). This clonotype was obtained from a female donor with papillary thyroid cancer or a benign thyroid nodule (not recorded which). Some clones in this sample may be carry-over from other donors' samples. The CDR3 region has the DNA TGCAGTGCTAGGAGAGGTACGGCGGGGTTATCCTACGAGCAGTACTTC. Translation gives CSARRGTAGLSYEQYF.